This TCR beta chain was obtained from a study of blood T cell repertoires in COVID-19. Overall study: Sites across the United States, Italy and Spain contributed samples from acute and convalescent COVID-19. T cells, B-cell-depleted T cells, or PBMCs provided the cDNA or gDNA that served as material.

CDR3 length: 14 residues. Germline-derived CDR1 and CDR2 are SGHRS and YFSETQ. Trimming removed 2 bases from V and 2 bases from J; junction bases left unmatched: 2. Authors' processing steps: Reference gene primers were amplified, and this amplification served to estimate nucleated cell counts. Profiled with immunoSEQ multiplex PCR; TCRdb holds only in-frame clones, not every one. That table is the source of V, J and clone size, and D and trimming were worked out from the DNA. The sample shows approximately 150,000 clones, about 91% of them seen only once. The sample comprised peripheral blood. This TCR came from a human donor in a cohort sampled during active COVID-19. The chain employs TRBV5-1 and TRBJ2-3, with TRBD2 matching 7 bases. CDR3 loop: CASSFLADTDTQYF. CDR3 in DNA: TGCGCCAGCAGCTTTCTAGCGGACACAGATACGCAGTATTTT. Full variable domain (remainder filled in from reference TRBV5-1 and TRBJ2-3): KAGVTQTPRYLIKTRGQQVTLSCSPISGHRSVSWYQQTPGQGLQFLFEYFSETQRNKGNFPGRFSGRQFSNSRSEMNVSTLELGDSALYLCASSFLADTDTQYFGPGTRLTVL.